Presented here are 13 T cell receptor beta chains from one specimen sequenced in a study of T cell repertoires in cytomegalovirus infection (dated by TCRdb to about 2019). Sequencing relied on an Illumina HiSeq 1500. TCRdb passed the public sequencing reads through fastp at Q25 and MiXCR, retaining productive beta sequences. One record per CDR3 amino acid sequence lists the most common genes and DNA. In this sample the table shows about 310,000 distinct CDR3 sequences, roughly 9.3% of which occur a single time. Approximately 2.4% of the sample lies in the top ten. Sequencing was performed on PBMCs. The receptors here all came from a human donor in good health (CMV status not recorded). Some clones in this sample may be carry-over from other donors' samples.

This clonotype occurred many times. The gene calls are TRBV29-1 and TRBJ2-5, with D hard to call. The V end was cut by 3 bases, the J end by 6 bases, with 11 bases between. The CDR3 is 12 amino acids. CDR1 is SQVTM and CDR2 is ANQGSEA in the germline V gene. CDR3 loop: CSVEKGPQTQYF. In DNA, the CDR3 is TGCAGCGTTGAGAAAGGGCCGCAGACCCAGTACTTC.

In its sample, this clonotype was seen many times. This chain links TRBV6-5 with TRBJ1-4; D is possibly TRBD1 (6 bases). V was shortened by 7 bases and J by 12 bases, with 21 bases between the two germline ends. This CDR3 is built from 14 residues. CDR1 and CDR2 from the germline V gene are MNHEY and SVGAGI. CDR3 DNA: TGTGCCAGCACCTACGGGGCAGGACCAGGGGAACTGTTTTTT. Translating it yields CASTYGAGPGELFF.

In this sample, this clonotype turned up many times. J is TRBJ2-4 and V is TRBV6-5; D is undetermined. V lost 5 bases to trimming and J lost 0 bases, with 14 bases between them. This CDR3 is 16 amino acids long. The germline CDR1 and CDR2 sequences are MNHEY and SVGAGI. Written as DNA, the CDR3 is TGTGCCAGCAGTCCCGTGGACCGGGTAGCCAAAAACATTCAGTACTTC. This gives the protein CASSPVDRVAKNIQYF.

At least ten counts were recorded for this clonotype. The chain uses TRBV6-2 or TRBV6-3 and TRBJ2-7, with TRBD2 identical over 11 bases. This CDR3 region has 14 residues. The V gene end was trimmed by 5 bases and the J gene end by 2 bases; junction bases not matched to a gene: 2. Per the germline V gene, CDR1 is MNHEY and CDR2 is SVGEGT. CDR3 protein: CASSKTSGAYEQYF. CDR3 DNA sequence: TGTGCCAGCAGTAAGACTAGCGGGGCCTACGAGCAGTACTTC.

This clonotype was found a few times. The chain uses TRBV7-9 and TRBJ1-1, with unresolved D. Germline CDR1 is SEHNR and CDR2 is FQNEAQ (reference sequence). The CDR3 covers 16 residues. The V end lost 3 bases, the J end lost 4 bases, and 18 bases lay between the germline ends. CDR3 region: CASSFAGPTGGTEAFF. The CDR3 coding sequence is TGTGCCAGCAGCTTCGCTGGGCCGACTGGTGGCACTGAAGCTTTCTTT.

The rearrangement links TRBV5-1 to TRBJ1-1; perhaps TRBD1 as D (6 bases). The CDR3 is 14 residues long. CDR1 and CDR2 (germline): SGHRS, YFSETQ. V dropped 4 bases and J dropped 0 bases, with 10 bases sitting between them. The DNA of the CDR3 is TGCGCCAGCAGCGGAGGGGACATGAACACTGAAGCTTTCTTT. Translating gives CASSGGDMNTEAFF.

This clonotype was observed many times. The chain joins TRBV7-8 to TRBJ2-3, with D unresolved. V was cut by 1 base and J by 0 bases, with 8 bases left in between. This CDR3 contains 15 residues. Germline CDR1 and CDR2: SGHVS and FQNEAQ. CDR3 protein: CASSLVGRSTDTQYF. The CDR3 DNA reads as TGTGCCAGCAGCTTAGTAGGCAGGAGCACAGATACGCAGTATTTT.

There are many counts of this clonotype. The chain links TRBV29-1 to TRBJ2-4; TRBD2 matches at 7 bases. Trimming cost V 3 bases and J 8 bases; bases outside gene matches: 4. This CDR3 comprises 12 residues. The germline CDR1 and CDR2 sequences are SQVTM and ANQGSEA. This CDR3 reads CSVERGGDIQYF. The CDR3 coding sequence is TGCAGCGTTGAGAGGGGAGGGGACATTCAGTACTTC.

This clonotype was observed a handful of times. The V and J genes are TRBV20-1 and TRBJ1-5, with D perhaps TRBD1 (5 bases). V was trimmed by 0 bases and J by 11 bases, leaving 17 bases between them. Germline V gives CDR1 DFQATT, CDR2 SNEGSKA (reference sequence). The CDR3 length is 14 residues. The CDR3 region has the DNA TGCAGTGCTAGAGACGGGTTACAGGTGGTGACCCAGCATTTT. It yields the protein CSARDGLQVVTQHF.

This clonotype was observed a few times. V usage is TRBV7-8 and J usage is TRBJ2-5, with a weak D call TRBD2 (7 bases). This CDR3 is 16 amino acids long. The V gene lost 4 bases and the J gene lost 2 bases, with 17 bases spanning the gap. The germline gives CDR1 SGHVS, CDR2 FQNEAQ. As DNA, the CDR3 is TGTGCCAGCAGCTACCCGGGGGGCCGAGGGCAAGAGACCCAGTACTTC. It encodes CASSYPGGRGQETQYF. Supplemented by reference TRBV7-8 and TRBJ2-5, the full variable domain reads GAGVSQSPRYKVAKRGQDVALRCDPISGHVSLFWYQQALGQGPEFLTYFQNEAQLDKSGLPSDRFFAERPEGSVSTLKIQRTQQEDSAVYLCASSYPGGRGQETQYFGPGTRLLVL.

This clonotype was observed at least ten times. The CDR3, as DNA: TGTGCCAGCAGCTTAGATCCGGGACTAGCGGGGGAGAATGAGCAGTTCTTC. Its protein product is CASSLDPGLAGENEQFF. The J gene is TRBJ2-1, the V gene TRBV7-2, with 14 bases fitting TRBD2. Trimming took 1 base from V and 7 from J; bases not matched to a gene: 6. CDR3 length: 17 amino acids. Germline assignment: CDR1 SGHTA and CDR2 FQGNSA.

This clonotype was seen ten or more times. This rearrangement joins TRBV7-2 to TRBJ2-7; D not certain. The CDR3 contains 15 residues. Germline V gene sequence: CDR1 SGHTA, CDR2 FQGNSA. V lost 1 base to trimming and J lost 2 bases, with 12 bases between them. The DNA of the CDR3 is TGTGCCAGCAGCTTAGATGGGGATGCTCCCTACGAGCAGTACGTC. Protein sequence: CASSLDGDAPYEQYV.

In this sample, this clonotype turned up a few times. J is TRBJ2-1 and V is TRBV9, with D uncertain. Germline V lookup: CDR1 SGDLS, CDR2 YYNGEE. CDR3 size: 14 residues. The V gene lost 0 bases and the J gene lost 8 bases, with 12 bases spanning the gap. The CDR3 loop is CASSVGSRVYEQFF. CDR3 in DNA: TGTGCCAGCAGCGTAGGGAGTCGTGTCTATGAGCAGTTCTTC. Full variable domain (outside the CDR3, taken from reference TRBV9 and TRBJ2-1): DSGVTQTPKHLITATGQRVTLRCSPRSGDLSVYWYQQSLDQGLQFLIQYYNGEERAKGNILERFSAQQFPDLHSELNLSSLELGDSALYFCASSVGSRVYEQFFGPGTRLTVL.